This TCR beta chain was sequenced for a study of shared clonotypes between healthy human individuals. Study in general: Ranging from 18 to 49 in age, donors were two women and three men.

The ends were cut back, 6 bases at V and 2 bases at J, with 11 bases in the middle. The CDR3 covers 14 residues. Per germline, CDR1 SGHRS and CDR2 YFSETQ. Data came from immunoSEQ multiplex PCR; TCRdb stores just in-frame clones and leaves some out. The sample includes 2 million to 2.5 million clones, roughly 95% of them seen just once. Notes on this clone: Its antigen is unknown.

General study findings and limits: For naive CD4 cells, roughly 5% of clonotypes were shared across a few donors. Sampling covered nothing but blood. Tissue TCR repertoires likely differ from those found in blood.

This TCR came from a man aged 18 to 30 in good health. The material sequenced was naive CD4+ T cells sorted from blood. This sample's subset: CD45RA+ positively selected. The chain joins TRBV5-1 to TRBJ2-2, with TRBD1 as a possible D gene (6 bases). The CDR3 protein is CASNSGQNTGELFF. Here the CDR3 DNA reads TGCGCCAGCAACTCGGGACAAAACACCGGGGAGCTGTTTTTT.